A selection of T cell receptor beta chains follows, all from one sample in a study of Ad26.COV2.S vaccination and SARS-CoV-2 variants. The assay was immunoSEQ multiplex PCR, and TCRdb's table has in-frame clones only and misses some. The sample holds around 300,000 clones, around 89% seen once. Sequences were derived from peripheral blood, sampled in a trial of Ad26.COV2.S vaccine versus placebo. These receptors came from a person aged 18-60 years who received the Ad26.COV2.S COVID-19 vaccine or a placebo. Both conserved end residues are trimmed from each CDR3.

CDR3: ASSTGLAGDTDTQY
V: TRBV6-4
J: TRBJ2-3

CDR3: ASSYFRQRKLLISEKLF
V: TRBV6-7
J: TRBJ1-4

CDR3: ASSKHPGGDGYT
V: TRBV6-5
J: TRBJ1-2

CDR3: ASSGNSGNTIY
V: TRBV9
J: TRBJ1-3

CDR3: ASIYGQSNQPQH
V: TRBV28
J: TRBJ1-5

CDR3: ASSLDRRNHGYT
V: TRBV5-8
J: TRBJ1-2

CDR3: ASSLTGSGGNQPQH
V: TRBV5-1
J: TRBJ1-5

CDR3: ASSQDGGPTDTQY
V: TRBV4-1
J: TRBJ2-3

CDR3: ASTLNGARLNTEAF
V: TRBV19
J: TRBJ1-1

CDR3: ATSRDFGSTDTQY
V: TRBV15
J: TRBJ2-3

CDR3: ASIPGQVIARPQH
V: TRBV28
J: TRBJ1-5

CDR3: ASSQDVAGPYNEQF
V: TRBV4-3
J: TRBJ2-1

CDR3: ASKSGQGTEPQH
V: TRBV5-1
J: TRBJ1-5

CDR3: ASSPRGSYEQY
V: TRBV7-8
J: TRBJ2-7

CDR3: ASSPWDGTNQPQH
V: TRBV27
J: TRBJ1-5

CDR3: ASSLQGGIGELF
V: TRBV11-2
J: TRBJ2-2

CDR3: ASSPSVTAESTDTQY
V: TRBV4-3
J: TRBJ2-3

CDR3: ASSETRTEAF
V: TRBV6-5
J: TRBJ1-1

CDR3: ASWGGIGGYT
V: TRBV28
J: TRBJ1-2

CDR3: ASSVASGSGEQY
V: TRBV9
J: TRBJ2-7

CDR3: ASSQEPERELF
V: TRBV4-3
J: TRBJ2-2

CDR3: ASSQVQGNTEAF
V: TRBV7-2
J: TRBJ1-1

CDR3: ASSPAAGGLNGYT
V: TRBV6-6
J: TRBJ1-2

CDR3: ASSFGIGEF
V: TRBV28
J: TRBJ2-1

CDR3: ASIIGQNTEAF
V: TRBV6-6
J: TRBJ1-1

CDR3: ASSRRVGEQY
V: TRBV14
J: TRBJ2-7

CDR3: ASSLDAMDEQY
V: TRBV7-9
J: TRBJ2-7

CDR3: ASSFPQTNTEAF
V: TRBV11-2
J: TRBJ1-1

CDR3: ASSPGPGELF
V: TRBV7-9
J: TRBJ2-2

CDR3: ANRQYYGYT
V: TRBV5-4
J: TRBJ1-2